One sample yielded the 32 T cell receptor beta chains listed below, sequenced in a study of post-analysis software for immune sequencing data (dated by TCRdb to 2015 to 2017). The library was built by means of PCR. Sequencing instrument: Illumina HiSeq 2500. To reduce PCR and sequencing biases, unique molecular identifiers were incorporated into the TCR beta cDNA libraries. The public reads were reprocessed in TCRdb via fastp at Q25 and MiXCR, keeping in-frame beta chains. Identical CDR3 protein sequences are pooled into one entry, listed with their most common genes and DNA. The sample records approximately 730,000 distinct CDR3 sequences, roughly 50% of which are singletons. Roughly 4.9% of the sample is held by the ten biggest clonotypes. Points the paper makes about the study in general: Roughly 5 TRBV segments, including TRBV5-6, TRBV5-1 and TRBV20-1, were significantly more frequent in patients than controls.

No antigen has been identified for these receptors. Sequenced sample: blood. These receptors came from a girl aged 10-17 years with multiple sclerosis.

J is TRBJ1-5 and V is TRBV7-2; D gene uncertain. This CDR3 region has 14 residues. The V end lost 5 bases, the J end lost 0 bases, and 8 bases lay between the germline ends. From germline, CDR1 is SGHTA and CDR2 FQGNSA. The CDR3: CASSATHSNQPQHF. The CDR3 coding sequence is TGTGCCAGCAGCGCAACCCATAGCAATCAGCCCCAGCATTTT.

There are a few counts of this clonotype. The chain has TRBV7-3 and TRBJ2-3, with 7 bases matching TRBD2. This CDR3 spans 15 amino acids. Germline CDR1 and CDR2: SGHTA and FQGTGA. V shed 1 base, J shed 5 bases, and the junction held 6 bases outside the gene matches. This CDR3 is CASSLNGGSRDTQYF. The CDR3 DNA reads TGTGCCAGCAGCTTAAACGGCGGGAGTAGAGATACGCAGTATTTT. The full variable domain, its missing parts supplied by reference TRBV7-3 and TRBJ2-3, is GAGVSQTPSNKVTEKGKYVELRCDPISGHTALYWYRQSLGQGPEFLIYFQGTGAADDSGLPNDRFFAVRPEGSVSTLKIQRTERGDSAVYLCASSLNGGSRDTQYFGPGTRLTVL.

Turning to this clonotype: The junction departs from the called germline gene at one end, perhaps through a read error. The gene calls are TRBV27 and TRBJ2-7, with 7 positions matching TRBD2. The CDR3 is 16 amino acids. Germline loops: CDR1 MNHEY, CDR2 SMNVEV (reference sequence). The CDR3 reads CGSSRSAGVHTYEQYF. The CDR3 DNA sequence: TGTGGCAGCAGCCGTAGCGCGGGAGTACATACCTACGAGCAGTACTTC.

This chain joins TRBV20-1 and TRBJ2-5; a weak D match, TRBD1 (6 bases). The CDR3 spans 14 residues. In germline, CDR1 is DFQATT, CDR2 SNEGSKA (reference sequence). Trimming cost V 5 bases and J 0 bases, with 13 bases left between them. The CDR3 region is CSAPLRDNQETQYF. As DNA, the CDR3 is TGCAGTGCTCCGCTACGGGACAACCAAGAGACCCAGTACTTC.

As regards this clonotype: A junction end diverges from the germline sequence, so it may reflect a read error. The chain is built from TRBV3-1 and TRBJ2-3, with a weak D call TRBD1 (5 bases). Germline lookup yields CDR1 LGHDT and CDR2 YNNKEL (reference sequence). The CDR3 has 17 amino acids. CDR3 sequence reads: CASSQGPTRVLTDTQYF. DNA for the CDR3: TGTGCCAGCAGTCAAGGGCCGACCAGGGTACTCACAGATACGCAGTATTTT.

Here the CDR3 DNA reads TGTGCCAGCAGCCCAGGACAGGGCGGAAATTCACCCCTCCACTTT. Protein product: CASSPGQGGNSPLHF. The rearrangement links TRBV6-6 to TRBJ1-6; 8 bases map to TRBD1. This CDR3 contains 15 residues. V lost 6 bases to trimming and J lost 7 bases; unmatched junction nucleotides: 8. The germline V gene encodes CDR1 MNHNY and CDR2 SVGAGI (reference sequence).

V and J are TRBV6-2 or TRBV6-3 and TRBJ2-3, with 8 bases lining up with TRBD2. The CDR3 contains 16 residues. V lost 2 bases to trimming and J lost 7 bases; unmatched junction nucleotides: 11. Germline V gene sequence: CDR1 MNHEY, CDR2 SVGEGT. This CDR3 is CASSYALLAVPHTQYF. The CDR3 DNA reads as TGTGCCAGCAGTTACGCCTTACTAGCGGTCCCGCATACGCAGTATTTT.

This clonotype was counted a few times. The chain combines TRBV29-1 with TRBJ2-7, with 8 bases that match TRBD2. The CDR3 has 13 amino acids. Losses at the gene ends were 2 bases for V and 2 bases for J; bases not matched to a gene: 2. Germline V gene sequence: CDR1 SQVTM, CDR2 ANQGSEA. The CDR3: CSVELAGPYEQYF. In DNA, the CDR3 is TGCAGCGTTGAACTAGCGGGTCCCTACGAGCAGTACTTC.

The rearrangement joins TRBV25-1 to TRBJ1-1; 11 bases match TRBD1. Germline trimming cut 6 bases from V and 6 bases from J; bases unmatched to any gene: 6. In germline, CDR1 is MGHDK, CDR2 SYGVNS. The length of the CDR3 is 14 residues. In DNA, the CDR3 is TGTGCCAGCAGCTACCGGGACAGGGGGGCTGAAGCTTTCTTT. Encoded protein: CASSYRDRGAEAFF.

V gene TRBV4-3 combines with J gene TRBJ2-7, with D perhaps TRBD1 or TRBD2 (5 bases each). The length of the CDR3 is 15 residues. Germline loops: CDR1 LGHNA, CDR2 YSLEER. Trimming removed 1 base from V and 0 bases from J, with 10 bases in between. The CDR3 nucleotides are TGCGCCAGCAGCCAAGTTCGAGGGGCCTCCTACGAGCAGTACTTC. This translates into CASSQVRGASYEQYF.

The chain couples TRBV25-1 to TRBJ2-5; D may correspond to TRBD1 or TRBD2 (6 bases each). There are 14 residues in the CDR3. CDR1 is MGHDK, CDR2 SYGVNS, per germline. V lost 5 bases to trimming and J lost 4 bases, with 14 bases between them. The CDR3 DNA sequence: TGTGCCAGCAGTAGGGGGGCTAAGAGAGAGACCCAGTACTTC. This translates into CASSRGAKRETQYF.

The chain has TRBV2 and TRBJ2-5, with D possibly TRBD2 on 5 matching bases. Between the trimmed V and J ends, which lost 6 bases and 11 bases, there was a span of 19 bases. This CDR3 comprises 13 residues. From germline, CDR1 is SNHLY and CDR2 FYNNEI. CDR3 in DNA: TGTGCCAGCAGGATGGGAGAGGTTGGGGAGCAGTACTTC. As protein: CASRMGEVGEQYF.

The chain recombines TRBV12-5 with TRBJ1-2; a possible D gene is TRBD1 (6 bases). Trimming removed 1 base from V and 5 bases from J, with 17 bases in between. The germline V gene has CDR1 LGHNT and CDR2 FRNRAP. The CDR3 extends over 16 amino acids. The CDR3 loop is CASGLAGGRGAYGYTF. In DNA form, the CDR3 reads TGTGCTAGTGGTTTGGCCGGAGGACGGGGGGCGTATGGCTACACCTTC.

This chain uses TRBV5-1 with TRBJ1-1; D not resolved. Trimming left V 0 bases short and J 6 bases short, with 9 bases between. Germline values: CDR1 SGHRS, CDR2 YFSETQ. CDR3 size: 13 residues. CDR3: CASSLAGSAEAFF. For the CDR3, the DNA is TGCGCCAGCAGCTTGGCCGGGAGCGCTGAAGCTTTCTTT.

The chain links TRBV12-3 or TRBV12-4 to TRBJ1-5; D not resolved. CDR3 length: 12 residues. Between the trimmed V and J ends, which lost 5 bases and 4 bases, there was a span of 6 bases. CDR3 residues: CASSGMNQPQHF. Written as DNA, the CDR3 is TGTGCCAGCAGTGGAATGAATCAGCCCCAGCATTTT.

The CDR3 region is CASSQGISGSSTDTQYF. The CDR3 DNA sequence: TGCGCCAGCAGCCAAGGTATTAGCGGGAGTTCCACAGATACGCAGTATTTT. The genes are TRBV4-3 and TRBJ2-3; 9 positions match TRBD2. The length of the CDR3 is 17 residues. V trimming: 1 base; J trimming: 2 bases; junction bases outside the gene matches: 7. Germline values: CDR1 LGHNA, CDR2 YSLEER.

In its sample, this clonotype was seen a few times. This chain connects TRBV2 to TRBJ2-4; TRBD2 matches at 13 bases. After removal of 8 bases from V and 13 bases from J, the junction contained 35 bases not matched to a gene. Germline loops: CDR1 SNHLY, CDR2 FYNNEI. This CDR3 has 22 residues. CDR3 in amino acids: CASSPLMGKARGTSGTRSEQYF. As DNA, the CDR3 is TGTGCCAGCTCCCCCTTAATGGGTAAGGCCAGGGGGACTAGCGGGACAAGGAGTGAGCAGTACTTC.

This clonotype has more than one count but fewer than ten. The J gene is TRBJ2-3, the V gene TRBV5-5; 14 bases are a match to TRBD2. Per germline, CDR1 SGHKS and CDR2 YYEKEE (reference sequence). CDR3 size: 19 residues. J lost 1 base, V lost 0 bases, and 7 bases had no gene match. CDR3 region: CASSLGGLAGDTRTDTQYF. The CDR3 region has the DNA TGTGCCAGCAGCTTGGGGGGACTAGCGGGAGACACACGCACAGATACGCAGTATTTT.

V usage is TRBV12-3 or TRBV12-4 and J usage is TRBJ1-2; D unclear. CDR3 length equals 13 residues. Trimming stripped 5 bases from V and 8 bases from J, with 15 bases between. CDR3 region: CASSPDRVVGYTF. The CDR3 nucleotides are TGTGCCAGCAGTCCGGACCGGGTAGTGGGCTACACCTTC.

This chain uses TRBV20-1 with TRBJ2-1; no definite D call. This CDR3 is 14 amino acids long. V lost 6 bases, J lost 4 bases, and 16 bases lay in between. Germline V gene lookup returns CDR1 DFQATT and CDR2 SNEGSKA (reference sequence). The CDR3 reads CSAPSPTDYNEQFF. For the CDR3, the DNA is TGCAGTGCCCCCTCCCCTACAGATTACAATGAGCAGTTCTTC.

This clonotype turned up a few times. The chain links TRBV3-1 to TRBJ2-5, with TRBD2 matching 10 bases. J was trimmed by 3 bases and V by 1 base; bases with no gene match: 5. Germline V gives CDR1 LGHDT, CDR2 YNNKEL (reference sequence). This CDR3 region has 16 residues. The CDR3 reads CASSQVPSGSKETQYF. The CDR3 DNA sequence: TGTGCCAGCAGCCAAGTCCCTAGCGGGAGTAAAGAGACCCAGTACTTC.

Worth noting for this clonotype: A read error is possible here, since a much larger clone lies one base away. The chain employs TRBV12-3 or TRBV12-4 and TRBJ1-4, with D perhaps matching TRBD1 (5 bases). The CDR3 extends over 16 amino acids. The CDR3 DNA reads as TGTGCCAGCAGTTTAGCGCGAGCTGGGGCGCTGGGAAAACGGTTTTTT. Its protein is CASSLARAGALGKRFF.

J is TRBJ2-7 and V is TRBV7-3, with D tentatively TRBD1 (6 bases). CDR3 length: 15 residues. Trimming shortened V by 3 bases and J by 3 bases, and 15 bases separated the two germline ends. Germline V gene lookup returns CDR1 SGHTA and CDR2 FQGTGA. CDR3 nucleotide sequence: TGTGCCAGCAGCTTCCCCCGTCGGGACAACTACGAGCAGTACTTC. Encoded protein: CASSFPRRDNYEQYF. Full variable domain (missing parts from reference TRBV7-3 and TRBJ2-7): GAGVSQTPSNKVTEKGKYVELRCDPISGHTALYWYRQSLGQGPEFLIYFQGTGAADDSGLPNDRFFAVRPEGSVSTLKIQRTERGDSAVYLCASSFPRRDNYEQYFGPGTRLTVT.

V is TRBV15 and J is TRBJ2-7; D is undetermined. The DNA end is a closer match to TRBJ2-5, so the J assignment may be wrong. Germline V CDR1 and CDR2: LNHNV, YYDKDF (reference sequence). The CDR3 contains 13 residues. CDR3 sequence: CATSRRHSETQYF. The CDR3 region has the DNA TGTGCCACCAGCAGGAGACATTCGGAGACCCAGTACTTC.

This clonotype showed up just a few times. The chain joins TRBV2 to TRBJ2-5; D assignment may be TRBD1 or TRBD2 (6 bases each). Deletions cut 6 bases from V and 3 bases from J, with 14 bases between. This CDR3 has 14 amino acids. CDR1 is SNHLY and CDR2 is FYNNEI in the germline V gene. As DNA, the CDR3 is TGTGCCAGCAGGGGCGACAGGAGGGAAGAGACCCAGTACTTC. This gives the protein CASRGDRREETQYF.

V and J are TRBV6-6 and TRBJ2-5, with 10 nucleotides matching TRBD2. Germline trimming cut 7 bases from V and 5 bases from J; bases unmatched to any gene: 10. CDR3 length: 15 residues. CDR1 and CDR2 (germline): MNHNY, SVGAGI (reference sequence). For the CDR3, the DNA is TGTGCCAGCACCCCTAGCGGGAGTATGAAGGAGACCCAGTACTTC. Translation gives CASTPSGSMKETQYF.

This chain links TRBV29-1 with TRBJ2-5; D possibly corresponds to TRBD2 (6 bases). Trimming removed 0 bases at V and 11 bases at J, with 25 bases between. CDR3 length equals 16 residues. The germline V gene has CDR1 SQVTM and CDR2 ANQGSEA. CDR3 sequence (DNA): TGCAGCGTTGAAGACCCGGGAGTGGGAGGAGTCAATGAGCAGTACTTC. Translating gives CSVEDPGVGGVNEQYF.

CDR3 sequence (DNA): TGTGCCAGCAGCTTAGAAGCCAGGCACCCACCGAAGGATCAGCCCCAGCATTTT. Translated: CASSLEARHPPKDQPQHF. V gene TRBV7-8 combines with J gene TRBJ1-5; D is uncertain. Trimming took 1 base from V and 5 from J, leaving 21 bases between them. Germline V lookup: CDR1 SGHVS, CDR2 FQNEAQ. The CDR3 totals 18 residues.

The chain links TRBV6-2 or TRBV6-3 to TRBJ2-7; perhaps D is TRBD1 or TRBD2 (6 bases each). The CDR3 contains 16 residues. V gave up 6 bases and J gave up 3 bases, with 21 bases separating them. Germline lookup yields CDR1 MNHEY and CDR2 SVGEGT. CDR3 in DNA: TGTGCCAGCAGCCGACCGGAGGGTATGGGACACTACGAGCAGTACTTC. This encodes CASSRPEGMGHYEQYF.

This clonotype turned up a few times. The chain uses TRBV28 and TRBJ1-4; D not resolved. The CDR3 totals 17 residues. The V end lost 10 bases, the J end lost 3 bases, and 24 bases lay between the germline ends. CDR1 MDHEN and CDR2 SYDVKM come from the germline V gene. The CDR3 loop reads CAISPSTGLTSNEKLFF. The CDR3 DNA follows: TGTGCCATCTCTCCCTCGACGGGCCTAACCTCTAATGAAAAACTGTTTTTT.

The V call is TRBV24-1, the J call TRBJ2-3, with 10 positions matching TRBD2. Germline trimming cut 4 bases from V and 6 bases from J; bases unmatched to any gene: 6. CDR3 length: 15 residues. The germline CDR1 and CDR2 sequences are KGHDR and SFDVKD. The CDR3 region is CATSDPSGRMDTQYF. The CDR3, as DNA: TGTGCCACCAGTGACCCTAGCGGGAGAATGGATACGCAGTATTTT.

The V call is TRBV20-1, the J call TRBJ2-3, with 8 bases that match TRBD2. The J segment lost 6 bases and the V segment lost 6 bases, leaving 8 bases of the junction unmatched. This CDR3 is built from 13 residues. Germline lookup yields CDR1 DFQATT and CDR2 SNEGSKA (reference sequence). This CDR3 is CSAVSGKGDTQYF. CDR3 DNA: TGCAGTGCAGTTAGCGGGAAAGGGGATACGCAGTATTTT.